This T cell receptor (beta chain) was captured in a study of blood T cell repertoires in COVID-19. The overall study: Whether acute or convalescent, the COVID-19 samples came from the United States, Italy and Spain. Sources were T cells, B-cell-depleted T cells, or PBMCs; the material itself was cDNA or gDNA.

This CDR3 spans 15 amino acids. Trimming shortened V by 5 bases and J by 3 bases, and 13 bases separated the two germline ends. Germline V CDR1 and CDR2: LNHDA, SQIVND (reference sequence). Per the study methods: Counts of nucleated cells, estimated from reference gene primer amplification, were obtained. TCRdb keeps only in-frame clones here, not all; method: immunoSEQ multiplex PCR. The D gene and trimming were derived from the DNA, and the V and J assignments and clone size from that table. The sample yields 130,000 to 150,000 clones, more than 65% seen once. Sequencing was performed on peripheral blood. V gene TRBV19 combines with J gene TRBJ2-2; tentative D call: TRBD2 (6 bases). The TCR sequence derives from a man aged 55-75 years with acute or convalescent COVID-19. CDR3 loop: CASSYRDSYTGELFF. The CDR3 DNA reads as TGTGCCAGTAGTTACCGGGACTCTTACACCGGGGAGCTGTTTTTT.